This TCR beta chain is drawn from a study of cytomegalovirus exposure and HLA in healthy donors. Study at large: Falling in the Caucasian-associated ancestry cluster were 81% of under 450 genotyped donors.

Study observations and caveats: Presence/absence analyses supposed approximately even sequencing depth among donors.

Comment on this clone: Its antigen remains unknown.

Researchers ran the PCR with 60 Vbeta and 13 Jbeta primers. Some clones are missing from TCRdb's copy, which holds only in-frame ones; the method was immunoSEQ multiplex PCR. This table has tens of thousands of clones, more than 65% appearing once. Per the germline V gene, CDR1 is SGDLS and CDR2 is YYNGEE. The J segment lost 2 bases and the V segment lost 1 base, leaving 3 bases of the junction unmatched. The CDR3 covers 16 residues. The sequenced sample consisted of PBMCs. This clonotype originated in a woman in her 30s in good health and CMV-seronegative. This chain uses TRBV9 with TRBJ2-1; 10 bases fit TRBD2. DNA for the CDR3: TGTGCCAGCAGCGTACTGAGCGGGGGGGCCTACAATGAGCAGTTCTTC. Its protein product is CASSVLSGGAYNEQFF.